This paragraph covers one T cell receptor beta chain sequence. Sample-barcoded 5' priming and a J-beta primer mix drove a second PCR of 7 to 11 cycles. All samples yielded 2.5 million or more CDR3-containing paired-end reads. TCRdb used MiXCR to reprocess the 5' RACE reads, holding one entry per CDR3 protein. The table records approximately 800,000 distinct CDR3 sequences, about 61% of them present only once. This sample was taken from a study of blood T cells in healthy people across ages. This CDR3 region has 12 residues. Germline CDR1 SGHTA, CDR2 FQGTGA. The V end lost 4 bases, the J end lost 10 bases, and 13 bases lay between the germline ends. Caucasian, healthy and from Russia, the donors were aged between about 6 and 100.

The receptor was derived from a man aged 35 to 55 in good health. The specimen sequenced was blood. This sequence joins TRBV7-3 and TRBJ1-1; TRBD1 is a possible D gene (5 bases). The CDR3 region has the DNA TGTGCCAGCAGCTCGTCGGCCGGGGGAGCTTTCTTT. It codes for CASSSSAGGAFF.